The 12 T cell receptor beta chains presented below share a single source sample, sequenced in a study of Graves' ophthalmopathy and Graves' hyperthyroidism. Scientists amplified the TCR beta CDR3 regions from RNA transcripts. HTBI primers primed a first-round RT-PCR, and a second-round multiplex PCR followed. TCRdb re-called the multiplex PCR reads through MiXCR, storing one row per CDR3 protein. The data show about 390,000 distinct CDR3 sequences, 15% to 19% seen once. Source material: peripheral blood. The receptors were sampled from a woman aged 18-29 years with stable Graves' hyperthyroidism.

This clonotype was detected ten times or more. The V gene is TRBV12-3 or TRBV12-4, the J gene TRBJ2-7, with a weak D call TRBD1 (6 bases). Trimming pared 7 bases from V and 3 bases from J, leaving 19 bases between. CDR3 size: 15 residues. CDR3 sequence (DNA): TGTGCCAGCACAGTCTCGGGACAAGCCTTCTACGAGCAGTACTTC. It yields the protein CASTVSGQAFYEQYF.

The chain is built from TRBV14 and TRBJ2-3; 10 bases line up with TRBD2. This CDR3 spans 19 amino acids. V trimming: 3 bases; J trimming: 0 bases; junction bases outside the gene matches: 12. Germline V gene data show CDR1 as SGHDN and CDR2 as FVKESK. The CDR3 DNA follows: TGTGCCAGCAGCCACCGTCGGGCTAGCGGGGGCCTTAGCACAGATACGCAGTATTTT. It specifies CASSHRRASGGLSTDTQYF.

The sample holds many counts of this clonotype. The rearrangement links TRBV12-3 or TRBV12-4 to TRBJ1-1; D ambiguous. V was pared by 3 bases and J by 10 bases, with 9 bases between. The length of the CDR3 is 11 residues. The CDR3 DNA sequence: TGTGCCAGCAGTTTCAGTGAGGGAGCTTTCTTT. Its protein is CASSFSEGAFF.

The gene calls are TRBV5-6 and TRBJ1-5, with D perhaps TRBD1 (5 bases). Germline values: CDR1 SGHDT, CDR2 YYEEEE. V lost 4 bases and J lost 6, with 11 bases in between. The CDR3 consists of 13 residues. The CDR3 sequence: CASSPAGRQPQHF. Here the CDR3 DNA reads TGTGCCAGCAGCCCAGCGGGGCGTCAGCCCCAGCATTTT. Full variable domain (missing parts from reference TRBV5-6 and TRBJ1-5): DAGVTQSPTHLIKTRGQQVTLRCSPKSGHDTVSWYQQALGQGPQFIFQYYEEEERQRGNFPDRFSGHQFPNYSSELNVNALLLGDSALYLCASSPAGRQPQHFGDGTRLSIL.

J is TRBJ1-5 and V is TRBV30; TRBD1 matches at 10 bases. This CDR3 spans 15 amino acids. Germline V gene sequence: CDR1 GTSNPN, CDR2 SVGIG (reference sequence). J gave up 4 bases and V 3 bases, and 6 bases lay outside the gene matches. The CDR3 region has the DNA TGTGCCTGGAGGGGGACAGGGGCACTTAATCAGCCCCAGCATTTT. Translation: CAWRGTGALNQPQHF.

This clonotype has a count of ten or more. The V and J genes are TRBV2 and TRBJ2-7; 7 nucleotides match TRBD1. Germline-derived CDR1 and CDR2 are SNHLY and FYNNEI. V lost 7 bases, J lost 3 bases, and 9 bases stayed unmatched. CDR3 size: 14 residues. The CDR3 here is CASIGTDLLYEQYF. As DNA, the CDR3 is TGTGCCAGCATCGGGACAGACCTTCTCTACGAGCAGTACTTC.

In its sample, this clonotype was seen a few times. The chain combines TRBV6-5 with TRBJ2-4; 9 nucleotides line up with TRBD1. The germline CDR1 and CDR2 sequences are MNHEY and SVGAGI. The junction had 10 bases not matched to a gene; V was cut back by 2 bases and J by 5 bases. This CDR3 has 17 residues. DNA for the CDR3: TGTGCCAGCAGTTACGACAGAACAGGGGGCGCGGAAAACATTCAGTACTTC. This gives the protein CASSYDRTGGAENIQYF.

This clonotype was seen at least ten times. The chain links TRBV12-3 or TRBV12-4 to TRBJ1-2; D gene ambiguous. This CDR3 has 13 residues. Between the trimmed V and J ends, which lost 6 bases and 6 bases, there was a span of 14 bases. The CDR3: CASSPLADHGYTF. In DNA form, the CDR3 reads TGTGCCAGCAGCCCTTTAGCGGACCATGGCTACACCTTC.

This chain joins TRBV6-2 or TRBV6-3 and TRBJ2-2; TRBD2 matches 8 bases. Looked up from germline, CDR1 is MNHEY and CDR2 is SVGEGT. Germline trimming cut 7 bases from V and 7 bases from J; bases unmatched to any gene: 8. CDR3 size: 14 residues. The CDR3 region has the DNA TGTGCCAGCATCCCGGGACTAGGAGGCGGGGAGCTGTTTTTT. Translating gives CASIPGLGGGELFF.

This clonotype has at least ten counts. For the CDR3, the DNA is TGTGCCAGCAGCCCTCGGACAGGGGTTGGCTACACCTTC. Translated, it gives CASSPRTGVGYTF. The V gene is TRBV28, the J gene TRBJ1-2, with TRBD1 identical over 9 bases. The CDR3 is made up of 13 amino acids. Germline V CDR1 and CDR2: MDHEN, SYDVKM. With 6 bases clipped from V and 7 bases from J, the junction kept 6 bases outside the gene matches.

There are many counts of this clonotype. The CDR3 protein is CASSSSPIAGEREQYF. The CDR3, as DNA: TGCGCCAGCAGCTCATCCCCTATAGCGGGGGAGAGAGAGCAGTACTTC. The rearrangement links TRBV5-1 to TRBJ2-7; 9 bases are shared with TRBD2. CDR3 length equals 16 residues. J lost 7 bases, V lost 3 bases, and 14 bases had no gene match. Germline lookup yields CDR1 SGHRS and CDR2 YFSETQ. Using reference TRBV5-1 and TRBJ2-7 for the parts outside the CDR3, the full variable domain is KAGVTQTPRYLIKTRGQQVTLSCSPISGHRSVSWYQQTPGQGLQFLFEYFSETQRNKGNFPGRFSGRQFSNSRSEMNVSTLELGDSALYLCASSSSPIAGEREQYFGPGTRLTVT.

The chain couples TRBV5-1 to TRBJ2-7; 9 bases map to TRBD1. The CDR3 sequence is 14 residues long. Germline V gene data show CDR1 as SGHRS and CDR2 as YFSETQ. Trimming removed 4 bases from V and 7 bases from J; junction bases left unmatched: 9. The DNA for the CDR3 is TGCGCCAGCAGCCCGGTGGGACAGGGTGTTGAGCAGTACTTC. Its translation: CASSPVGQGVEQYF.